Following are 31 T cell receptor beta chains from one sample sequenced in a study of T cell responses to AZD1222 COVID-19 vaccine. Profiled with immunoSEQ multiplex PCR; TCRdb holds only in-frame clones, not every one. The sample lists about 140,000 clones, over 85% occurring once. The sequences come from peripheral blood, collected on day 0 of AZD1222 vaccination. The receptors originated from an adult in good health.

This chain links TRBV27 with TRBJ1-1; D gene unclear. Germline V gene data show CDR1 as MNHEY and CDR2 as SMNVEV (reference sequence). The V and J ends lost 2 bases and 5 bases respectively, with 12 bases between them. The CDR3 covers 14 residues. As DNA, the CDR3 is TGTGCCAGCAGTTTAATAGGAGCCGGGACTGAAGCTTTCTTT. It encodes CASSLIGAGTEAFF.

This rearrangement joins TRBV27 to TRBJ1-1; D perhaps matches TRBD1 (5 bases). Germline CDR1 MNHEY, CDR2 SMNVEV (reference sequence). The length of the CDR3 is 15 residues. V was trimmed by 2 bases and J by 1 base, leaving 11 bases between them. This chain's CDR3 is CASSLVREGNTEAFF. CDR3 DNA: TGTGCCAGCAGTTTAGTCAGGGAGGGGAACACTGAAGCTTTCTTT.

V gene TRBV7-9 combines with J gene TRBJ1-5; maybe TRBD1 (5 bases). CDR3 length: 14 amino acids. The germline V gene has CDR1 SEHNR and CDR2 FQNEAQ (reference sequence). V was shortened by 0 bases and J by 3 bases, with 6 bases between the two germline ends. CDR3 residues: CASSLAGANQPQHF. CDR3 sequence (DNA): TGTGCCAGCAGCTTAGCAGGGGCCAATCAGCCCCAGCATTTT.

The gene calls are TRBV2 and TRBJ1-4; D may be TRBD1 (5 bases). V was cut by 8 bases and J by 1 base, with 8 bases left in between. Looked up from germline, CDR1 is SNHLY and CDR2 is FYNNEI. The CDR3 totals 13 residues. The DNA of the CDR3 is TGTGCCAGCTCCGGGGGAACTAATGAAAAACTGTTTTTT. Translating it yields CASSGGTNEKLFF. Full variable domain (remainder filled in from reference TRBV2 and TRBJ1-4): EPEVTQTPSHQVTQMGQEVILRCVPISNHLYFYWYRQILGQKVEFLVSFYNNEISEKSEIFDDQFSVERPDGSNFTLKIRSTKLEDSAMYFCASSGGTNEKLFFGSGTQLSVL.

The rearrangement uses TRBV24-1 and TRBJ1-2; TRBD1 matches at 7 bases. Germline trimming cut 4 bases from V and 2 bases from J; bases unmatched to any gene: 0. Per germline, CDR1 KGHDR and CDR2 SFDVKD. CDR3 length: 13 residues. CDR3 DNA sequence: TGTGCCACCAGTGAGACAGGGAACTATGGCTACACCTTC. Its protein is CATSETGNYGYTF.

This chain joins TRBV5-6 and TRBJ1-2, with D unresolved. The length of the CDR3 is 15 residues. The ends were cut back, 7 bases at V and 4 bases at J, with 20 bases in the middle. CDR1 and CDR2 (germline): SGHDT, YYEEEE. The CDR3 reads CASSRALATSYGYTF. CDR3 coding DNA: TGTGCCAGCTCACGGGCCCTGGCTACGAGCTATGGCTACACCTTC.

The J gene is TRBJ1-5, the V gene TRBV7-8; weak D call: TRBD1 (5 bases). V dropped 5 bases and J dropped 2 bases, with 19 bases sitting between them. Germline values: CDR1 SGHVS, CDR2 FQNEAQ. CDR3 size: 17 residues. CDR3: CASSPRAEGMGNQPQHF. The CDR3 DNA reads TGTGCCAGCAGCCCCAGAGCAGAGGGGATGGGCAATCAGCCCCAGCATTTT.

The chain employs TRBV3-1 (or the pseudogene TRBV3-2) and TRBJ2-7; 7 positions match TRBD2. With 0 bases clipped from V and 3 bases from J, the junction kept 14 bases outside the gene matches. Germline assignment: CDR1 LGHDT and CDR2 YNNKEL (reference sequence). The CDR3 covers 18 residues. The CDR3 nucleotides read TGTGCCAGCAGCCAAGATAATGGGCTAGCGGAGCCTGGCTACGAGCAGTACTTC. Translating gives CASSQDNGLAEPGYEQYF.

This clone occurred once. The chain's CDR3 is CSAGPTVSPFF. The DNA for the CDR3 is TGCAGTGCTGGCCCGACAGTATCTCCGTTCTTC. The chain carries TRBV20-1 and TRBJ2-1; the D gene is possibly TRBD1 (5 bases). Trimming pared 5 bases from V and 15 bases from J, leaving 17 bases between. The CDR3 has 11 amino acids. From germline, CDR1 is DFQATT and CDR2 SNEGSKA (reference sequence).

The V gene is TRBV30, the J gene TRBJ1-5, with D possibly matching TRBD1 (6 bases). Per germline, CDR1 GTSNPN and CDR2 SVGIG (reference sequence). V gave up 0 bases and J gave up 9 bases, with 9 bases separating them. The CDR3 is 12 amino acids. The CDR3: CAWSVGGRPQHF. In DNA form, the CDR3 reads TGTGCCTGGAGTGTCGGGGGCAGGCCCCAGCATTTT.

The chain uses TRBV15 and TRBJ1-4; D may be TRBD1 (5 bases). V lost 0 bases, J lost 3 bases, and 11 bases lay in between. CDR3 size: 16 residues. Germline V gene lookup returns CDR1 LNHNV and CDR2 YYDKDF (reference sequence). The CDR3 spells CATSRDRGAPNEKLFF. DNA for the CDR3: TGTGCCACCAGCAGAGATCGTGGGGCGCCTAATGAAAAACTGTTTTTT.

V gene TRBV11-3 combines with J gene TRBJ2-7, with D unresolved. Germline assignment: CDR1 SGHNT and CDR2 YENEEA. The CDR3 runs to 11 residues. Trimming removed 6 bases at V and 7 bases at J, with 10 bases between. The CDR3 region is CASSKMGEQYF. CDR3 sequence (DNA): TGTGCCAGCAGTAAAATGGGGGAGCAGTACTTC. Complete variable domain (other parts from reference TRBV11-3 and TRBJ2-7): EAGVVQSPRYKIIEKKQPVAFWCNPISGHNTLYWYLQNLGQGPELLIRYENEEAVDDSQLPKDRFSAERLKGVDSTLKIQPAELGDSAVYLCASSKMGEQYFGPGTRLTVT.

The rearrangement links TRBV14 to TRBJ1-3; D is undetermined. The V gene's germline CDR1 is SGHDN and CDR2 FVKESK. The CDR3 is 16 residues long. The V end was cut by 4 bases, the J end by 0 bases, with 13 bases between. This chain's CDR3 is CASSLKQIHSGNTIYF. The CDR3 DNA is TGTGCCAGCAGCCTAAAACAAATCCACTCTGGAAACACCATATATTTT.

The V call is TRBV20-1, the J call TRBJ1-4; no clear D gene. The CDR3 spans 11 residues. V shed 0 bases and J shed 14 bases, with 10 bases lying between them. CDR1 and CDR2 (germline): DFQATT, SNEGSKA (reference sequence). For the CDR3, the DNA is TGCAGTGCTAGAGATGCTGAGAGGCTGTTTTTT. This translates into CSARDAERLFF.

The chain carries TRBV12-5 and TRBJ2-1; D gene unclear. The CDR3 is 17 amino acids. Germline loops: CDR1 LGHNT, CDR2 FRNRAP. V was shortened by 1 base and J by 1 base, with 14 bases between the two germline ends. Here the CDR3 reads CASGLDNLVGSYNEQFF. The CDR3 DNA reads TGTGCTAGTGGTTTGGACAATCTGGTGGGATCCTACAATGAGCAGTTCTTC.

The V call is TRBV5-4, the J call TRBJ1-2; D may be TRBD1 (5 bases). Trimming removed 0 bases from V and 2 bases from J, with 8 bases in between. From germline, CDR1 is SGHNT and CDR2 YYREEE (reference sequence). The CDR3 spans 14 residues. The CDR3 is CASSLGTTNYGYTF. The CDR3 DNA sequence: TGTGCCAGCAGCTTGGGGACAACCAACTATGGCTACACCTTC.

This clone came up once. CDR3 protein: CASRQTAYNSPLHF. CDR3 coding DNA: TGTGCCAGCAGACAGACAGCGTATAATTCACCCCTCCACTTT. The chain couples TRBV16 to TRBJ1-6; a weak D match, TRBD1 (5 bases). The germline gives CDR1 KGHSY, CDR2 FQNENV. V was cut by 6 bases and J by 4 bases, with 10 bases left in between. There are 14 residues in the CDR3. The variable domain in full, with the rest retrieved from reference TRBV16 and TRBJ1-6, is GEEVAQTPKHLVRGEGQKAKLYCAPIKGHSYVFWYQQVLKNEFKFLISFQNENVFDETGMPKERFSAKCLPNSPCSLEIQATKLEDSAVYFCASRQTAYNSPLHFGNGTRLTVT.

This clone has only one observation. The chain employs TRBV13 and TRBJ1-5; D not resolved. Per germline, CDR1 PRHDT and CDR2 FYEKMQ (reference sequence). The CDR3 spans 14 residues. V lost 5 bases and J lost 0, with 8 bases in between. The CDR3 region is CASSATRSNQPQHF. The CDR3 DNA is TGTGCCAGCAGCGCGACCCGTAGCAATCAGCCCCAGCATTTT.

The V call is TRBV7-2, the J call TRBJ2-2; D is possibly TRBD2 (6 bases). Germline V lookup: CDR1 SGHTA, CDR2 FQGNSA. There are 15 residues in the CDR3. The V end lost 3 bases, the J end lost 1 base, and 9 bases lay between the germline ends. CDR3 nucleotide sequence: TGTGCCAGCAGCTTTAGCGGAATGAACACCGGGGAGCTGTTTTTT. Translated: CASSFSGMNTGELFF.

CDR3 in amino acids: CSVGPRRSNTEAFF. DNA for the CDR3: TGCAGCGTTGGCCCCCGAAGGAGTAACACTGAAGCTTTCTTT. The J gene is TRBJ1-1, the V gene TRBV29-1; D is ambiguous. The CDR3 consists of 14 residues. CDR1 and CDR2 (germline): SQVTM, ANQGSEA. V lost 4 bases and J lost 2, with 14 bases in between. Based on the CDR3 plus reference TRBV29-1 and TRBJ1-1, the full variable domain is SAVISQKPSRDICQRGTSLTIQCQVDSQVTMMFWYRQQPGQSLTLIATANQGSEATYESGFVIDKFPISRPNLTFSTLTVSNMSPEDSSIYLCSVGPRRSNTEAFFGQGTRLTVV.

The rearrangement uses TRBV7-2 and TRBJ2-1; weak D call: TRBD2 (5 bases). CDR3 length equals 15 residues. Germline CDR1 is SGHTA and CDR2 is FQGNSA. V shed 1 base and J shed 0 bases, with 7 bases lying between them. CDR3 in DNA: TGTGCCAGCAGCTTAGACGGGAACTCCTACAATGAGCAGTTCTTC. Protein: CASSLDGNSYNEQFF. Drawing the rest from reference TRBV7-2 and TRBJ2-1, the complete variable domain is GAGVSQSPSNKVTEKGKDVELRCDPISGHTALYWYRQSLGQGLEFLIYFQGNSAPDKSGLPSDRFSAERTGGSVSTLTIQRTQQEDSAVYLCASSLDGNSYNEQFFGPGTRLTVL.

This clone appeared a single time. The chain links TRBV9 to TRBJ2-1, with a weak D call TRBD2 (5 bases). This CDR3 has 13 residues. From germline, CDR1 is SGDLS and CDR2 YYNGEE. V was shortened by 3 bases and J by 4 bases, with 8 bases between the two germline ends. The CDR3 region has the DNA TGTGCCAGCAGCGAGACTACTTACAATGAGCAGTTCTTC. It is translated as CASSETTYNEQFF.

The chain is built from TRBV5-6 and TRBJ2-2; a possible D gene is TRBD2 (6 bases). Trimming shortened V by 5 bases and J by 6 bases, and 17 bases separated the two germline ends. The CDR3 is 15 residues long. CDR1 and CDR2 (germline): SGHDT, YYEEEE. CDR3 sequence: CASSLFPTSAGELFF. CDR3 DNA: TGTGCCAGCAGTTTGTTCCCGACTAGTGCCGGGGAGCTGTTTTTT.

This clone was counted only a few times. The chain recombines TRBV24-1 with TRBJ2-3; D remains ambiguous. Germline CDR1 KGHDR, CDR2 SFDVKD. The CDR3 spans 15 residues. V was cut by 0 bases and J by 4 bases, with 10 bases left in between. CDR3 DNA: TGTGCCACCAGTGATTTGCGGCCTAACGCAGATACGCAGTATTTT. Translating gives CATSDLRPNADTQYF.

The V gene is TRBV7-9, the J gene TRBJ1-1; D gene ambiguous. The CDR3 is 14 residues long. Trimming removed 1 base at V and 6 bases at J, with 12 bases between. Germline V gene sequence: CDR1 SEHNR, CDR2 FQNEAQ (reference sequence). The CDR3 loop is CASSLGVTLSEAFF. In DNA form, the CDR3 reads TGTGCCAGCAGCTTAGGCGTCACCTTGTCTGAAGCTTTCTTT.

The CDR3 DNA sequence: TGTGCCAGCAGTTTATTGTATCGGGGCAGGGGGCATACTGAAGCTTTCTTT. This gives the protein CASSLLYRGRGHTEAFF. V usage is TRBV28 and J usage is TRBJ1-1, with 8 bases that match TRBD1. The CDR3 is made up of 17 amino acids. The V gene end was trimmed by 1 base and the J gene end by 5 bases; junction bases not matched to a gene: 12. Germline loops: CDR1 MDHEN, CDR2 SYDVKM.

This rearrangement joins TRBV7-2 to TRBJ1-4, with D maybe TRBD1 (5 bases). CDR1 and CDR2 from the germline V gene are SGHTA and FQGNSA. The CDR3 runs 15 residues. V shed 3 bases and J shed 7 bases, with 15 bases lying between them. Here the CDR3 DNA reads TGTGCCAGCAGCTTCGTCCCGGGACCGGGTGAAAAACTGTTTTTT. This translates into CASSFVPGPGEKLFF.

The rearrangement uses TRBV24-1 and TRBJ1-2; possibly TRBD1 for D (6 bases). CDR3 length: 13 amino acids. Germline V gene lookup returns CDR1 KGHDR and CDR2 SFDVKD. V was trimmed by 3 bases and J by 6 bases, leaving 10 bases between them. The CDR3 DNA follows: TGTGCCACCAGTGATCAAGCAGGGGATGGCTACACCTTC. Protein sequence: CATSDQAGDGYTF.

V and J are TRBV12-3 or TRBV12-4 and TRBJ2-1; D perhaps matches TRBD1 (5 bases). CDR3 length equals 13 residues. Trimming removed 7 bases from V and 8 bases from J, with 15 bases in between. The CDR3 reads CASTPALGHEQFF. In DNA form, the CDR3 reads TGTGCCAGCACCCCGGCGTTGGGGCATGAGCAGTTCTTC.

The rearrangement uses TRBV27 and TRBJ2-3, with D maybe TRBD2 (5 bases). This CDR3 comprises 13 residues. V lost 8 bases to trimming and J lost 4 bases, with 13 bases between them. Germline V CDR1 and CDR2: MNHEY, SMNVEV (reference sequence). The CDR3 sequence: CASGRGVADTQYF. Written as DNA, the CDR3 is TGTGCCAGCGGGAGAGGAGTAGCAGATACGCAGTATTTT.

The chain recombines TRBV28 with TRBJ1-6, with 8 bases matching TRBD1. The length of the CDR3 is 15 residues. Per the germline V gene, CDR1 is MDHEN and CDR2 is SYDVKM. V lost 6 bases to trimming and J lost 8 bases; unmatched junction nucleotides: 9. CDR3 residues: CASRDRALLDSPLHF. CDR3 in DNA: TGTGCCAGCAGGGACAGGGCACTCCTGGATTCACCCCTCCACTTT.